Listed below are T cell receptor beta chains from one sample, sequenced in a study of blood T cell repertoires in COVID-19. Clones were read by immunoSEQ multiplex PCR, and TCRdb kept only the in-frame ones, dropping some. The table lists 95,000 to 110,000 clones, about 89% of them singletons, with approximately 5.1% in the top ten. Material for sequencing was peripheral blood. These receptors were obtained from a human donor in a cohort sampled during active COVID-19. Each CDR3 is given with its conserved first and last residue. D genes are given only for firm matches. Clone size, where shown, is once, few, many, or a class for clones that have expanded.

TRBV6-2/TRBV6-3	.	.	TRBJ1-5	CASSYPVTPPQHF	TGTGCCAGCAGTTACCCCGTAACTCCGCCCCAGCATTTT
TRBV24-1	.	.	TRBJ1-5	CATRQPQHF	TGTGCCACCCGGCAGCCCCAGCATTTT
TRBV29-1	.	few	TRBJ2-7	CSVEDSDYEQYF	TGCAGCGTTGAGGACAGCGACTACGAGCAGTACTTC
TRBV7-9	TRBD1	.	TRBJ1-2	CASSFDRGRVNYGYTF	TGTGCCAGCAGCTTCGACAGGGGGCGAGTAAACTATGGCTACACCTTC
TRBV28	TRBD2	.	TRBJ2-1	CASSRAGGYNEQFF	TGTGCCAGCAGCCGAGCGGGGGGCTACAATGAGCAGTTCTTC
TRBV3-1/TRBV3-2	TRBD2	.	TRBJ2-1	CASSQRSGGDYNEQFF	TGTGCCAGCAGCCAGAGGAGCGGGGGGGATTACAATGAGCAGTTCTTC
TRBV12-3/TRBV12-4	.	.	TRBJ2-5	CASSFTGQETQYF	TGTGCCAGCAGTTTTACGGGGCAAGAGACCCAGTACTTC
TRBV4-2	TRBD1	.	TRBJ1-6	CASSQASPGQGNSPLHF	TGTGCCAGCAGCCAAGCTTCCCCGGGACAGGGGAATTCACCCCTCCACTTT
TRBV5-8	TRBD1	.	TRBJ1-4	CASSLEGTGPNEKLFF	TGTGCCAGCAGCTTGGAAGGGACAGGCCCTAATGAAAAACTGTTTTTT
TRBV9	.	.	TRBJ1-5	CASSVVSWRGQPQHF	TGTGCCAGCAGCGTAGTGTCGTGGCGGGGTCAGCCCCAGCATTTT
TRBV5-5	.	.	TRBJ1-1	CASSPIWGLTEAFF	TGTGCCAGCAGCCCTATCTGGGGGCTGACTGAAGCTTTCTTT